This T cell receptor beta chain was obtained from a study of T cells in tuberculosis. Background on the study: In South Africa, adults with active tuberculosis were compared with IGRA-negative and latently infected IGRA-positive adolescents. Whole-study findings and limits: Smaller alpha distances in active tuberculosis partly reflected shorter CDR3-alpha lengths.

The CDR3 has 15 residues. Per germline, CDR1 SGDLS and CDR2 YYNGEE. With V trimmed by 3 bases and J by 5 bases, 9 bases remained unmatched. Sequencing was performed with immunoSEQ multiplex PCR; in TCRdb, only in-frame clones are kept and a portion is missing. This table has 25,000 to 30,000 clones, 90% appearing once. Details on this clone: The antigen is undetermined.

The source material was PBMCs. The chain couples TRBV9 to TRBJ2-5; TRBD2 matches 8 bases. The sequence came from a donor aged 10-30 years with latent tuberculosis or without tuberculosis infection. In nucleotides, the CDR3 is TGTGCCAGCAGCGCCCGGGGGGGCCTCTCGGAGACCCAGTACTTC. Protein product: CASSARGGLSETQYF.